This entry lists 30 T cell receptor beta chains sequenced from one sample in a study of identical twins' blood T cells. TCRdb re-called the 5' RACE reads with MiXCR, one entry per CDR3 protein. The sample lists 350,000 to 450,000 distinct CDR3 sequences, over 25% occurring once. The sequencing sample was made of PBMCs. The receptors come from a woman aged 18 to 55 in good health.

This chain's CDR3 is CASSPRQYNSPLHF. Written as DNA, the CDR3 is TGTGCCAGCAGCCCCAGACAGTATAATTCACCCCTCCACTTT. The J gene is TRBJ1-6, the V gene TRBV11-3; a possible D gene is TRBD1 (5 bases). The CDR3 contains 14 residues. Per the germline V gene, CDR1 is SGHNT and CDR2 is YENEEA. Deletions cut 5 bases from V and 4 bases from J, with 9 bases between.

On this clonotype: Mismatch with germline at one junction end may stem from a read error. The chain joins TRBV6-1 to TRBJ1-6; a weak D match, TRBD1 (6 bases). CDR3 size: 17 residues. Germline loops: CDR1 MNHNS, CDR2 SASEGT. CDR3 in DNA: TGTGCCAGCACACCGAGGTCCAGGAAGGGGGATAATTCACCCCCCCACTTT. This translates into CASTPRSRKGDNSPPHF.

V gene TRBV11-2 combines with J gene TRBJ1-2; 7 nucleotides match TRBD1. Per germline, CDR1 SGHAT and CDR2 FQNNGV. The CDR3 loop spans 14 amino acids. Trimming at V came to 1 base and at J to 4 bases, leaving 3 bases not matched to a gene. The CDR3 here is CASSLGQGPYGYTF. CDR3 bases: TGTGCCAGCAGCTTAGGACAGGGACCCTATGGCTACACCTTC.

This clonotype has only a few counts. The chain combines TRBV12-5 with TRBJ1-6, with TRBD1 as a possible D gene (5 bases). The CDR3 has 17 amino acids. CDR1 is LGHNT and CDR2 is FRNRAP in the germline V gene. V was clipped by 4 bases and J by 5 bases, with 18 bases between them. The CDR3 nucleotides read TGTGCTAGTGGTTCCCGGGGCTCTGTACAGGATAATTCACCCCTCCACTTT. Translated, it gives CASGSRGSVQDNSPLHF.

The J gene is TRBJ1-1, the V gene TRBV27; TRBD1 matches 7 bases. The trim removed 5 bases at V and 11 bases at J, leaving 8 bases unmatched. This CDR3 is 12 amino acids long. Germline assignment: CDR1 MNHEY and CDR2 SMNVEV (reference sequence). The CDR3 region is CASSRGDRVAFF. The CDR3 nucleotides read TGTGCCAGCAGTCGAGGAGACAGGGTTGCTTTCTTT.

This chain joins TRBV5-1 and TRBJ1-3; unclear D gene. CDR1 SGHRS and CDR2 YFSETQ come from the germline V gene. V gave up 1 base and J gave up 2 bases, with 7 bases separating them. The CDR3 consists of 14 residues. CDR3 bases: TGCGCCAGCAGCTTGAGCCTGGCTGGAAACACCATATATTTT. This encodes CASSLSLAGNTIYF.

This clonotype was detected only a few times. The chain joins TRBV19 to TRBJ1-2, with 7 bases that match TRBD1. Germline CDR1 and CDR2: LNHDA and SQIVND (reference sequence). The CDR3 runs to 15 residues. Unmatched junction bases numbered 11, after V lost 7 bases and J lost 3 bases. In DNA, the CDR3 is TGTGCCAGTATCCCCGACAGGGCCCTTGACTATGGCTACACCTTC. It translates to CASIPDRALDYGYTF.

The chain recombines TRBV9 with TRBJ2-7, with D uncertain. The CDR3 has 15 residues. Per germline, CDR1 SGDLS and CDR2 YYNGEE. Trimming pared 0 bases from V and 2 bases from J, leaving 12 bases between. The CDR3 spells CASSVAPTDPYEQYF. CDR3 coding DNA: TGTGCCAGCAGCGTAGCTCCGACCGACCCCTACGAGCAGTACTTC.

A word on this clonotype: At one end the junction does not follow the germline gene, possibly because of a read error. The rearrangement joins TRBV20-1 to TRBJ1-2; tentatively, D is TRBD1 (6 bases). The germline V gene encodes CDR1 DFQATT and CDR2 SNEGSKA (reference sequence). CDR3 length: 14 residues. The CDR3 DNA is TGCAGTGCTGGAGACAGAACAGGGTGGTATGGCTACACCTTC. This translates into CSAGDRTGWYGYTF.

The V gene is TRBV6-5, the J gene TRBJ1-2; 7 positions match TRBD1. The V gene's germline CDR1 is MNHEY and CDR2 SVGAGI. J lost 4 bases, V lost 6 bases, and 8 bases had no gene match. The CDR3 covers 14 residues. CDR3 sequence reads: CASRFREGAYGYTF. In DNA form, the CDR3 reads TGTGCCAGCAGATTCAGGGAGGGGGCCTATGGCTACACCTTC.

This clonotype has a single count. This chain uses TRBV11-3 with TRBJ1-1, with a weak D call TRBD1 (5 bases). V gave up 1 base and J gave up 3 bases, with 18 bases separating them. The CDR3 is 17 amino acids. Germline CDR1 and CDR2: SGHNT and YENEEA. Written as DNA, the CDR3 is TGTGCCAGCAGCTTAGGGACAACGATAGGTCGGTACACTGAAGCTTTCTTT. Translating gives CASSLGTTIGRYTEAFF.

J is TRBJ2-1 and V is TRBV6-6, with D perhaps TRBD1 (5 bases). CDR1 and CDR2 from the germline V gene are MNHNY and SVGAGI (reference sequence). The CDR3 has 13 residues. V lost 7 bases, J lost 5 bases, and 12 bases lay in between. Written as DNA, the CDR3 is TGTGCCAGCACCTGGGGCGGTAACAATGAGCAGTTCTTC. Its translation is CASTWGGNNEQFF.

The chain has TRBV7-9 and TRBJ1-2; 7 bases are shared with TRBD1. Losses at the gene ends were 3 bases for V and 5 bases for J; bases not matched to a gene: 9. Germline V gene data show CDR1 as SEHNR and CDR2 as FQNEAQ (reference sequence). The CDR3 is 15 residues long. The CDR3: CASSFGQDLLYGYTF. The CDR3 DNA sequence: TGTGCCAGCAGCTTCGGACAGGACCTTTTATATGGCTACACCTTC.

The chain couples TRBV19 to TRBJ2-2; 7 bases agree with TRBD2. The CDR3 length is 12 residues. V lost 9 bases, J lost 8 bases, and 6 bases stayed unmatched. Germline-derived CDR1 and CDR2 are LNHDA and SQIVND (reference sequence). The CDR3 DNA sequence: TGTGCCAGCTCCAGCGGGGCGGGGGAGCTGTTTTTT. Translation gives CASSSGAGELFF.

Regarding this clonotype: A much bigger clone sits one base away, suggesting this may be a read error. The chain joins TRBV20-1 to TRBJ1-4; no reliable D call. The CDR3 length is 13 residues. The germline gives CDR1 DFQATT, CDR2 SNEGSKA (reference sequence). CDR3: CSSRVRGWEKLFF. CDR3 sequence (DNA): TGCAGTTCTAGGGTCCGAGGATGGGAAAAACTGTTTTTT.

This chain uses TRBV11-2 with TRBJ2-3, with no clear D. V was cut by 4 bases and J by 9 bases, with 8 bases left in between. Per germline, CDR1 SGHAT and CDR2 FQNNGV. This CDR3 spans 11 amino acids. CDR3 in amino acids: CASSSPGTQYF. CDR3 sequence (DNA): TGTGCCAGCAGCTCCCCCGGCACGCAGTATTTT.

The chain carries TRBV19 and TRBJ1-5; D uncertain. The V gene's germline CDR1 is LNHDA and CDR2 SQIVND (reference sequence). This CDR3 is built from 14 residues. The V and J ends lost 9 bases and 7 bases respectively, with 19 bases between them. The CDR3 here is CASRGPDTWQPQHF. In nucleotides, the CDR3 is TGTGCCAGCCGCGGGCCCGACACTTGGCAGCCCCAGCATTTT.

The chain is built from TRBV29-1 and TRBJ1-1; possibly TRBD1 for D (5 bases). CDR3 length equals 14 residues. V lost 8 bases to trimming and J lost 3 bases, with 19 bases between them. The germline V gene has CDR1 SQVTM and CDR2 ANQGSEA. The CDR3 reads CSSTGAPSYTEAFF. The CDR3 bases are TGCAGCTCCACCGGGGCCCCCTCCTACACTGAAGCTTTCTTT.

This clonotype was observed a few times. The chain employs TRBV20-1 and TRBJ1-6, with D maybe TRBD1 (5 bases). V lost 6 bases, J lost 1 base, and 13 bases lay in between. CDR3 size: 15 residues. Per germline, CDR1 DFQATT and CDR2 SNEGSKA (reference sequence). This CDR3 reads CSARGGESYNSPLHF. The DNA of the CDR3 is TGCAGTGCCCGGGGGGGGGAATCCTATAATTCACCCCTCCACTTT.

The V gene is TRBV11-3, the J gene TRBJ2-7; no clear D. Per the germline V gene, CDR1 is SGHNT and CDR2 is YENEEA. The CDR3 consists of 13 residues. Trimming shortened V by 4 bases and J by 3 bases, and 10 bases separated the two germline ends. The CDR3 DNA follows: TGTGCCAGCAGCTCCCGGAAGGGCTACGAGCAGTACTTC. This translates into CASSSRKGYEQYF.

This chain links TRBV9 with TRBJ2-1; D may be TRBD1 or TRBD2 (5 bases each). This CDR3 is 15 amino acids long. Per the germline V gene, CDR1 is SGDLS and CDR2 is YYNGEE. Between the trimmed V and J ends, which lost 0 bases and 9 bases, there was a span of 16 bases. The CDR3 coding sequence is TGTGCCAGCAGCGTAGATGCAGGGAGTGTCGGTGAGCAGTTCTTC. Amino acid sequence: CASSVDAGSVGEQFF.

V is TRBV5-1 and J is TRBJ1-1; no clear D. CDR1 is SGHRS, CDR2 YFSETQ, per germline. The CDR3 consists of 13 residues. Between the trimmed V and J ends, which lost 0 bases and 10 bases, there was a span of 13 bases. The CDR3 loop is CASSLEAIHGAFF. CDR3 sequence (DNA): TGCGCCAGCAGCTTGGAGGCCATTCACGGAGCTTTCTTT.

The rearrangement uses TRBV19 and TRBJ1-1; 10 positions agree with TRBD1. The CDR3 loop spans 15 amino acids. CDR1 and CDR2 (germline): LNHDA, SQIVND (reference sequence). Trimming removed 4 bases from V and 1 base from J; junction bases left unmatched: 3. The CDR3 nucleotides read TGTGCCAGTAGTACAAGGGACAGGGGGAACACTGAAGCTTTCTTT. Protein: CASSTRDRGNTEAFF.

The chain has TRBV11-1 and TRBJ1-6; no clear D gene. Germline V gene data show CDR1 as SGHAT and CDR2 as FQDESV (reference sequence). The CDR3 loop spans 12 amino acids. V lost 5 bases and J lost 14, with 13 bases in between. The CDR3, as DNA: TGTGCCAGCAGCCCGGAGGAAGGAGCCCTCCACTTT. Protein: CASSPEEGALHF.

The chain couples TRBV14 to TRBJ1-2; 7 bases are a match to TRBD1. The CDR3 contains 17 residues. CDR1 SGHDN and CDR2 FVKESK come from the germline V gene. The trim removed 1 base at V and 4 bases at J, leaving 12 bases unmatched. CDR3 nucleotides: TGTGCCAGCAGCCAAGTAGTATCGGACAGGAGGGCCTATGGCTACACCTTC. It yields the protein CASSQVVSDRRAYGYTF.

V is TRBV6-2 or TRBV6-3 and J is TRBJ2-3, with TRBD2 matching 12 bases. The CDR3 totals 20 residues. Per germline, CDR1 MNHEY and CDR2 SVGEGT. Losses at the gene ends were 2 bases for V and 1 base for J; bases not matched to a gene: 13. This chain's CDR3 is CASSYPQKERLAGGTDTQYF. The CDR3 nucleotides read TGTGCCAGCAGTTACCCTCAAAAAGAACGACTAGCGGGGGGCACAGATACGCAGTATTTT.

On this clonotype itself: A junction end diverges from the germline sequence, so it may reflect a read error. This chain links TRBV10-3 with TRBJ1-6, with no clear D. This CDR3 comprises 12 residues. Germline V gene sequence: CDR1 ENHRY, CDR2 SYGVKD. Here the CDR3 reads CAINESDSPLHF. Written as DNA, the CDR3 is TGTGCCATCAATGAGTCGGACTCACCCCTCCACTTT.

The rearrangement links TRBV29-1 to TRBJ1-2; the D is unclear. The CDR3 runs to 13 residues. V dropped 7 bases and J dropped 2 bases, with 14 bases sitting between them. In germline, CDR1 is SQVTM, CDR2 ANQGSEA. The CDR3 DNA is TGCAGCGCTAGAAGCGACCCCAACTATGGCTACACCTTC. This gives the protein CSARSDPNYGYTF. The variable domain in full, completed from reference TRBV29-1 and TRBJ1-2, reads SAVISQKPSRDICQRGTSLTIQCQVDSQVTMMFWYRQQPGQSLTLIATANQGSEATYESGFVIDKFPISRPNLTFSTLTVSNMSPEDSSIYLCSARSDPNYGYTFGSGTRLTVV.

Concerning this clonotype: Germline and junction disagree at one end, which may indicate a read error. The V and J genes are TRBV4-1 and TRBJ1-3; D gene uncertain. CDR1 and CDR2 (germline): MGHRA, YSYEKL. This CDR3 has 14 residues. The CDR3 nucleotides are TGCGCCAGCAGCCAATTCAGATCTGGAAATACCATATATTTT. Translated: CASSQFRSGNTIYF.

This clonotype has only a few counts. The rearrangement links TRBV12-3 or TRBV12-4 to TRBJ1-4; 10 bases are shared with TRBD1. After removal of 8 bases from V and 8 bases from J, the junction contained 14 bases not matched to a gene. The CDR3 consists of 16 residues. The CDR3: CASGADPGTGEEKLFF. The CDR3 DNA reads TGTGCCAGCGGTGCAGACCCCGGGACAGGGGAGGAAAAACTGTTTTTT.